This passage covers 29 T cell receptor beta chains from one sample sequenced in a study of vaccination and CD4 T cells after COVID-19. The antigens for these receptors are not known. Cultured CD4+ T cells had their DNA profiled by the Oncomine TCR Beta short-read assay. Each CDR3 protein is one row after TCRdb ran MiXCR on the PCR reads. The data show 17,000 or so distinct CDR3 sequences, around 40% seen once. Treatment meaning: roughly nine-day PBMC culture with coronavirus spike peptide pools or control peptides (ViraFEST assay). This sample comprised CD4+ T cells from blood, cultured in vitro, obtained before SARS-CoV-2 vaccination. These receptors were collected from a human donor who had recovered from COVID-19.

The J gene is TRBJ1-2, the V gene TRBV18, with 7 nucleotides matching TRBD1. The length of the CDR3 is 14 residues. J lost 3 bases, V lost 6 bases, and 7 bases had no gene match. The V gene's germline CDR1 is KGHSH and CDR2 LQKENI. The CDR3 sequence is CASSPKTGHYGYTF. CDR3 DNA: TGTGCCAGCTCCCCAAAGACAGGGCACTATGGCTACACCTTC.

The chain joins TRBV7-2 to TRBJ2-2; D is ambiguous. From germline, CDR1 is SGHTA and CDR2 FQGNSA. This CDR3 region has 13 residues. Trimming stripped 1 base from V and 3 bases from J, with 3 bases between. CDR3 DNA: TGTGCCAGCAGCTTAGTGGACACCGGGGAGCTGTTTTTT. As protein: CASSLVDTGELFF.

This clonotype has just a few counts. The J gene is TRBJ2-5, the V gene TRBV7-2; tentatively, D is TRBD1 or TRBD2 (5 bases each). The CDR3 loop spans 13 amino acids. V shed 3 bases and J shed 4 bases, with 9 bases lying between them. From germline, CDR1 is SGHTA and CDR2 FQGNSA. The CDR3 sequence is CASSFGGPETQYF. The CDR3 bases are TGTGCCAGCAGCTTTGGGGGACCAGAGACCCAGTACTTC.

This clonotype is judged medium-sized. CDR3 nucleotide sequence: TGTGCCAGCGCCTGGAAGCAGGGAGGAGAATCACCCCTCCACTTT. Translating it yields CASAWKQGGESPLHF. The chain uses TRBV27 and TRBJ1-6, with D tentatively TRBD1 (5 bases). This CDR3 is built from 15 residues. Per germline, CDR1 MNHEY and CDR2 SMNVEV (reference sequence). Trimming pared 8 bases from V and 10 bases from J, leaving 21 bases between.

The chain couples TRBV12-3 or TRBV12-4 to TRBJ1-2, with D unclear. The CDR3 extends over 14 amino acids. V was pared by 6 bases and J by 3 bases, with 14 bases between. In DNA form, the CDR3 reads TGTGCCAGCAGCCCCTCAATCGGGGACTATGGCTACACCTTC. This codes for CASSPSIGDYGYTF.

The chain links TRBV6-1 to TRBJ1-3; the D gene is possibly TRBD1 (6 bases). The CDR3 runs 14 residues. Germline V gene lookup returns CDR1 MNHNS and CDR2 SASEGT. V was cut by 4 bases and J by 1 base, with 8 bases left in between. DNA of the CDR3: TGTGCCAGCAGTGCACAGGGATCTGGAAACACCATATATTTT. Its protein product is CASSAQGSGNTIYF.

CDR3: CASSGGDSYEQYF. CDR3 nucleotides: TGTGCCAGCAGCGGCGGGGATTCGTACGAGCAGTACTTC. The genes are TRBV21-1 and TRBJ2-7; the table's D call, TRBD2, was not checked against the DNA. TRBV21-1 is labeled a pseudogene. This CDR3 has 13 residues.

The genes are TRBV19 and TRBJ2-5; TRBD2 aligns across 11 bases. The CDR3 length is 14 residues. V shed 3 bases and J 4 bases; nucleotides not matched to a gene: 1. Germline V gene data show CDR1 as LNHDA and CDR2 as SQIVND (reference sequence). CDR3 amino acids: CASSILAGGETQYF. CDR3 DNA sequence: TGTGCCAGTAGTATCCTAGCGGGGGGAGAGACCCAGTACTTC.

This sequence joins TRBV11-3 and TRBJ2-2, with TRBD2 identical over 11 bases. The ends lost 5 bases at V and 4 bases at J; junction bases unmatched: 6. The CDR3 runs to 16 residues. Germline V CDR1 and CDR2: SGHNT, YENEEA. The CDR3 coding sequence is TGTGCCAGCAGCCAAACTAGCGGGAGTGGCACCGGGGAGCTGTTTTTT. Protein product: CASSQTSGSGTGELFF.

This chain links TRBV6-1 with TRBJ2-5; tentatively, D is TRBD1 (6 bases). With 9 bases removed from V and 4 bases from J, the gap between germline ends came to 9 bases. This CDR3 spans 11 amino acids. Germline V gene data show CDR1 as MNHNS and CDR2 as SASEGT. The CDR3 sequence is CASTGLETQYF. CDR3 DNA sequence: TGTGCCAGTACAGGGCTAGAGACCCAGTACTTC.

The V and J genes are TRBV19 and TRBJ2-7; a weak D match, TRBD2 (5 bases). Per germline, CDR1 LNHDA and CDR2 SQIVND (reference sequence). The V gene lost 3 bases and the J gene lost 6 bases, with 12 bases spanning the gap. The CDR3 length is 13 residues. CDR3 sequence: CASSIKGEGEQYF. CDR3 nucleotide sequence: TGTGCCAGTAGTATTAAGGGAGAGGGCGAGCAGTACTTC.

The chain combines TRBV7-9 with TRBJ1-4, with no clear D. Germline V gene lookup returns CDR1 SEHNR and CDR2 FQNEAQ (reference sequence). The CDR3 runs 13 residues. V lost 5 bases to trimming and J lost 5 bases, with 9 bases between them. The CDR3 DNA sequence: TGTGCCAGCAGCGGGAGGCAGAATGAAAAACTGTTTTTT. Translation gives CASSGRQNEKLFF.

V usage is TRBV7-8 and J usage is TRBJ2-7, with a weak D call TRBD2 (6 bases). The CDR3 length is 14 residues. Germline CDR1 and CDR2: SGHVS and FQNEAQ. V shed 5 bases and J shed 3 bases, with 14 bases lying between them. The CDR3 DNA reads as TGTGCCAGCAGCGCCTTCCCGACTAGCTACGAGCAGTACTTC. Translating it yields CASSAFPTSYEQYF.

V usage is TRBV6-1 and J usage is TRBJ2-7; tentatively, D is TRBD2 (7 bases). The CDR3 is made up of 13 amino acids. Germline-derived CDR1 and CDR2 are MNHNS and SASEGT. Trimming shortened V by 5 bases and J by 5 bases, and 13 bases separated the two germline ends. As DNA, the CDR3 is TGTGCCAGCAGTAGGGGGGGGGTGGACGAGCAGTACTTC. Translation: CASSRGGVDEQYF.

The chain uses TRBV6-2 or TRBV6-3 and TRBJ2-2; D not resolved. Per the germline V gene, CDR1 is MNHEY and CDR2 is SVGEGT. CDR3 size: 14 residues. V lost 2 bases and J lost 6, with 10 bases in between. The CDR3 protein is CASSYVRTAGELFF. In DNA form, the CDR3 reads TGTGCCAGCAGTTACGTCCGTACAGCCGGGGAGCTGTTTTTT.

The chain joins TRBV20-1 to TRBJ1-1, with TRBD1 as a possible D gene (6 bases). The germline CDR1 and CDR2 sequences are DFQATT and SNEGSKA (reference sequence). Deletions cut 0 bases from V and 2 bases from J, with 10 bases between. CDR3 size: 14 residues. This CDR3 is CSARDQQGNTEAFF. DNA for the CDR3: TGCAGTGCTAGAGATCAACAGGGCAACACTGAAGCTTTCTTT.

This clonotype was observed a few times. The chain carries TRBV15 and TRBJ1-1; D unclear. The germline gives CDR1 LNHNV, CDR2 YYDKDF (reference sequence). The CDR3 is made up of 13 amino acids. V lost 5 bases and J lost 4, with 11 bases in between. The CDR3: CATSAQTGTEAFF. CDR3 nucleotides: TGTGCCACCAGCGCTCAAACCGGCACTGAAGCTTTCTTT.

This clonotype was picked up a small number of times. The chain has TRBV7-2 and TRBJ1-1; TRBD1 is a possible D gene (5 bases). CDR3 size: 15 residues. Germline values: CDR1 SGHTA, CDR2 FQGNSA. Trimming removed 1 base at V and 6 bases at J, with 15 bases between. CDR3: CASSLGLGGGSEAFF. For the CDR3, the DNA is TGTGCCAGCAGCTTAGGATTGGGGGGGGGATCTGAAGCTTTCTTT.

V and J are TRBV21-1 and TRBJ2-7. TRBV21-1 corresponds to a pseudogene. This CDR3 has 18 residues. CDR3 protein: CASSIPIGQLRTLYEQYF. CDR3 nucleotide sequence: TGTGCCAGCAGCATACCAATTGGGCAGCTAAGAACCCTCTACGAGCAGTACTTC.

The chain has TRBV30 and TRBJ1-4; D is uncertain. The germline V and J ends were trimmed by 5 bases and 4 bases, with 5 bases remaining between them. CDR1 and CDR2 (germline): GTSNPN, SVGIG (reference sequence). The CDR3 is 11 amino acids. CDR3 sequence reads: CAWGRNEKLFF. The CDR3 DNA follows: TGTGCCTGGGGTCGTAATGAAAAACTGTTTTTT. Supplemented by reference TRBV30 and TRBJ1-4, the full variable domain reads SQTIHQWPATLVQPVGSPLSLECTVEGTSNPNLYWYRQAAGRGLQLLFYSVGIGQISSEVPQNLSASRPQDRQFILSSKKLLLSDSGFYLCAWGRNEKLFFGSGTQLSVL.

The V call is TRBV7-2, the J call TRBJ2-3; 7 nucleotides align to TRBD2. The length of the CDR3 is 16 residues. J gave up 0 bases and V 7 bases, and 10 bases lay outside the gene matches. Germline CDR1 is SGHTA and CDR2 is FQGNSA. The CDR3 loop reads CASTHWGGVSTDTQYF. The CDR3 region has the DNA TGTGCCAGCACCCACTGGGGGGGAGTGAGCACAGATACGCAGTATTTT. The whole variable domain, filled in from reference TRBV7-2 and TRBJ2-3, reads GAGVSQSPSNKVTEKGKDVELRCDPISGHTALYWYRQSLGQGLEFLIYFQGNSAPDKSGLPSDRFSAERTGGSVSTLTIQRTQQEDSAVYLCASTHWGGVSTDTQYFGPGTRLTVL.

This clonotype was observed a handful of times. This chain links TRBV6-1 with TRBJ2-2; 8 bases are a match to TRBD2. With V trimmed by 10 bases and J by 1 base, 11 bases remained unmatched. Germline assignment: CDR1 MNHNS and CDR2 SASEGT. This CDR3 region has 16 residues. The CDR3 region is CATSGGARGNTGELFF. Here the CDR3 DNA reads TGTGCCACTTCGGGGGGGGCAAGGGGGAACACCGGGGAGCTGTTTTTT.

This clonotype appeared a few times. The genes are TRBV6-1 and TRBJ1-5; TRBD1 is a possible D gene (5 bases). The length of the CDR3 is 13 residues. The V end was cut by 8 bases, the J end by 7 bases, with 15 bases between. Germline CDR1 reads MNHNS; CDR2 reads SASEGT. This CDR3 is CASGGERGQPQHF. CDR3 nucleotides: TGTGCCAGCGGAGGGGAGAGGGGACAGCCCCAGCATTTT.

This chain uses TRBV10-3 with TRBJ1-2, with 8 bases lining up with TRBD1. Trimming took 2 bases from V and 0 from J; bases not matched to a gene: 2. The CDR3 length is 15 residues. Germline assignment: CDR1 ENHRY and CDR2 SYGVKD. The CDR3: CAISEGQGANYGYTF. The CDR3 nucleotides read TGTGCCATCAGTGAGGGACAGGGCGCTAACTATGGCTACACCTTC.

This clonotype came up a few times. The rearrangement links TRBV20-1 to TRBJ2-7; 7 bases are shared with TRBD1. The CDR3 loop spans 14 amino acids. J was trimmed by 4 bases and V by 5 bases; bases with no gene match: 11. Germline-derived CDR1 and CDR2 are DFQATT and SNEGSKA (reference sequence). CDR3 coding DNA: TGCAGTGCTCCAGACAGGGTGTGGAATTACGAGCAGTACTTC. It encodes CSAPDRVWNYEQYF.

This clonotype turned up a few times. As DNA, the CDR3 is TGTGCCAGCAGCTTAGCCACAGGGCCCAGTGAAGCTTTCTTT. Translated, it gives CASSLATGPSEAFF. The rearrangement uses TRBV7-2 and TRBJ1-1, with TRBD1 as a possible D gene (6 bases). The V gene's germline CDR1 is SGHTA and CDR2 FQGNSA. Trimming removed 0 bases from V and 7 bases from J, with 12 bases in between. This CDR3 is 14 amino acids long. Supplemented by reference TRBV7-2 and TRBJ1-1, the full variable domain reads GAGVSQSPSNKVTEKGKDVELRCDPISGHTALYWYRQSLGQGLEFLIYFQGNSAPDKSGLPSDRFSAERTGGSVSTLTIQRTQQEDSAVYLCASSLATGPSEAFFGQGTRLTVV.

This clonotype has just a few counts. The genes are TRBV28 and TRBJ1-2; no reliable D call. The CDR3 totals 12 residues. The germline gives CDR1 MDHEN, CDR2 SYDVKM. Trimming took off 6 bases at V and 5 bases at J, with 10 bases between the two ends. The CDR3 loop reads CASSSGLYGYTF. CDR3 DNA: TGTGCCAGCAGCAGCGGATTGTATGGCTACACCTTC.

The chain joins TRBV7-2 to TRBJ2-1; the D is unclear. Trimming left V 5 bases short and J 6 bases short, with 14 bases between. Germline values: CDR1 SGHTA, CDR2 FQGNSA. The CDR3 totals 14 residues. The CDR3 coding sequence is TGTGCCAGCAGCCTCCAGCCCAGTCCCAATGAGCAGTTCTTC. Translating it yields CASSLQPSPNEQFF. Combining the CDR3 with reference TRBV7-2 and TRBJ2-1 gives the whole variable domain GAGVSQSPSNKVTEKGKDVELRCDPISGHTALYWYRQSLGQGLEFLIYFQGNSAPDKSGLPSDRFSAERTGGSVSTLTIQRTQQEDSAVYLCASSLQPSPNEQFFGPGTRLTVL.

The chain has TRBV20-1 and TRBJ2-1, with D possibly being TRBD1 (5 bases). This CDR3 has 15 residues. Germline CDR1 is DFQATT and CDR2 is SNEGSKA (reference sequence). Trimming left V 3 bases short and J 3 bases short, with 15 bases between. CDR3 sequence reads: CSASTGGSNYNEQFF. CDR3 nucleotide sequence: TGCAGTGCTAGTACAGGCGGATCCAACTACAATGAGCAGTTCTTC.